This is a list of T cell receptor beta chains from one sample in a study of blood T cells in healthy people across ages. TCRdb re-derived calls from the 5' RACE reads in MiXCR, one entry per CDR3 protein. The table lists nearly 800,000 distinct CDR3 sequences, 56% of them singletons. Specimen: blood. Receptor source: a man aged 35-49 years in good health. CDR3s include the opening cysteine and the closing phenylalanine or tryptophan. The D gene is left open where the match is weak. Expanded clones are given a class, and other clones once, few, many or no size at all.

v_gene	abundance	j_gene	d_gene	CDR3nt	CDR3aa
TRBV5-6	.	TRBJ2-4	.	TGTGCCAGCACCTCAGGGTTTGCAATACTAGCCAAAAACATTCAGTACTTC	CASTSGFAILAKNIQYF
TRBV7-2	few	TRBJ2-5	.	TGTGCCAGCAGCTTAGCTGCGGGGAGGAACCAAGAGACCCAGTACTTC	CASSLAAGRNQETQYF
TRBV20-1	.	TRBJ2-4	.	TGCAGTGCTTATTCCCAGAGCCCCAAAAACATTCAGTACTTC	CSAYSQSPKNIQYF
TRBV29-1	.	TRBJ2-5	.	TGCAGCGTTGGGGCAGGAGGGATCCAGTACTTC	CSVGAGGIQYF
TRBV3-1	.	TRBJ2-5	TRBD2	TGTGCCAGCACGTCACTAGCGGGAGAGTCGATGACCCAGTACTTC	CASTSLAGESMTQYF
TRBV29-1	few	TRBJ2-5	.	TGCAGCGTTGCGGATCCCCAAGAGACCCAGTACTTC	CSVADPQETQYF
TRBV4-1	.	TRBJ2-3	TRBD2	TGCGCCAGCAGCCAAGATGGCACTAGCGGCGCGCTCACAGATACGCAGTATTTT	CASSQDGTSGALTDTQYF
TRBV4-2	.	TRBJ2-4	TRBD2	TGTGCCAGCAGCCTCGCGGGGGCGGGAGGGATTCAGTACTTC	CASSLAGAGGIQYF
TRBV28	few	TRBJ2-5	.	TGTGCCAGCAGGCTTGGCAGGGGTCAAGAGACCCAGTACTTC	CASRLGRGQETQYF
TRBV28	.	TRBJ2-5	.	TGTGCCAGCAGTTTAATTTGGCAGGATGGGACCCAGTACTTC	CASSLIWQDGTQYF
TRBV6-2/TRBV6-3	.	TRBJ2-7	TRBD2	TGTGCCAGCAGTCCTAGCGGGAGGGCCAACGAGCAGTACTTC	CASSPSGRANEQYF
TRBV7-2	few	TRBJ2-1	.	TGTGCCAGCAGCCGCTCCCAGGACCTCAAGCAGTTCTTC	CASSRSQDLKQFF
TRBV7-3	once	TRBJ1-2	.	TGTGCCAGCAGCTCGCCCCCAGGGGCGGCTGGCTACACCTTC	CASSSPPGAAGYTF
TRBV7-2	.	TRBJ2-7	.	TGTGCCAGCAGCTTAGCGCTTTGGGACTGGGGCGAGCAGTACTTC	CASSLALWDWGEQYF
TRBV13	.	TRBJ1-2	.	TGTGCCAGCAGCACCAGGGAAGGATATGGCTACACCTTC	CASSTREGYGYTF
TRBV29-1	.	TRBJ2-3	TRBD2	TGCAGCGTTGATTCCCTGCGGGGGTTCACAGATACGCAGTATTTT	CSVDSLRGFTDTQYF
TRBV3-1	.	TRBJ2-5	.	TGTGCCAGCAGCCAAGTCGGGACCAGTCCTTCAGAGACCCAGTACTTC	CASSQVGTSPSETQYF
TRBV7-9	.	TRBJ1-5	.	TGTGCCAGCAGCCCTGGGACCGATCAGCCCCAGCATTTT	CASSPGTDQPQHF
TRBV7-6	once	TRBJ1-4	TRBD1	TGTGCCAGCAGCAAAGAACAGGGGGCCTGGGAAAAACTGTTTTTT	CASSKEQGAWEKLFF
TRBV5-1	.	TRBJ2-1	TRBD1	TGCGCCAGCAGCTTCGGGGGACAGGGGGATGAGCAGTTCTTC	CASSFGGQGDEQFF
TRBV29-1	.	TRBJ1-1	TRBD1	TGCAGCGTTGAAGATACCGGGACAGGGCGGGTCGGAAGGACTGAAGCTTTCTTT	CSVEDTGTGRVGRTEAFF
TRBV27	.	TRBJ1-4	.	TGTGCCAGCAGCTCCGTCTCCTTCTTTAATGAAAAACTGTTTTTT	CASSSVSFFNEKLFF
TRBV9	few	TRBJ1-1	TRBD1	TGTGCCAGCAGCGTGGGACAGAGGAACACTGAAGCTTTCTTT	CASSVGQRNTEAFF
TRBV27	.	TRBJ2-7	.	TGTGCCAGCAAACAGGGCCCCGAACAGTACTTC	CASKQGPEQYF
TRBV10-2	few	TRBJ2-3	TRBD2	TGCGCCAGCGCTTGGGGACTAGCGGGAGAGCTAGATACGCAGTATTTT	CASAWGLAGELDTQYF
TRBV9	.	TRBJ2-3	TRBD1	TGTGCCAGCAGCGTCAAACAGGGGGGTAGCACAGATACGCAGTATTTT	CASSVKQGGSTDTQYF
TRBV12-3/TRBV12-4	.	TRBJ2-1	.	TGTGCCAGCAGCCCCCTCCTTACGGGCAATGAGCAGTTCTTC	CASSPLLTGNEQFF
TRBV6-2/TRBV6-3	few	TRBJ1-1	.	TGTGCCAGTCAGGGGACTGAAGCTTTCTTT	CASQGTEAFF